The T cell receptor (beta chain) described here comes from a study of control samples from healthy donors and cancer patients (dated by TCRdb to about 2020). Receptor libraries were prepared by the immunoSEQ multiplex PCR assay. This is the immuneACCESS table as TCRdb keeps it, with only in-frame sequences that have V and J called. A part of the clones is gone; compared with another copy, unresolved V genes explain less than half, and the rest is unexplained. Within this sample are about 190,000 clones, with about 89% of them counted one time only. Together, the top ten hold about 2% of the sample. On this clone: Its binding antigen is unknown. Base qualities were left out, and no much larger clone turns up one base away.

CDR1 and CDR2 were assigned from the germline V gene (reference sequence) as LGHDT and YNNKEL. From its cysteine to its phenylalanine, the CDR3 spans 16 amino acids. The retained sequence is limited to the CDR3, 48 bases, with the frame set at the first base. V loses 0 bases of germline sequence and J loses 8 bases, and the interval between the two ends is 18 bases. The TCR sequence derives from a young man in good health. In this chain, TRBV3-1 (or the pseudogene TRBV3-2) is recombined with TRBJ2-3, and the D gene may be TRBD1, 5 bases matching. The sample taken for sequencing was blood. The DNA sequence follows: TGTGCCAGCAGCCAAGATTCAGGGTGGGTCTCAGGTACGCAGTATTTT. Translated, this is CASSQDSGWVSGTQYF.